This T cell receptor beta chain originates from a study of blood T cell repertoires in COVID-19. Overall study: From T cells, B-cell-depleted T cells, or PBMCs came the material, which was cDNA or gDNA.

Repertoires were generated with immunoSEQ multiplex PCR, while TCRdb's copy carries only in-frame clones and drops some. The sample comprises approximately 150,000 clones, about four fifths of which are singletons, and approximately 5% rests with the top ten. In its sample, this clone was seen a few times. V lost 4 bases to trimming and J lost 5 bases; unmatched junction nucleotides: 5. The CDR3 has 14 amino acids. The V gene's germline CDR1 is SNHLY and CDR2 FYNNEI. The chain joins TRBV2 to TRBJ2-3; 8 bases fit TRBD2. The TCR sequence derives from a human donor in a cohort sampled during active COVID-19. The source material was peripheral blood. Here the CDR3 reads CASSVERGIDTQYF. The CDR3 nucleotides read TGTGCCAGCAGTGTAGAGCGGGGGATAGATACGCAGTATTTT.